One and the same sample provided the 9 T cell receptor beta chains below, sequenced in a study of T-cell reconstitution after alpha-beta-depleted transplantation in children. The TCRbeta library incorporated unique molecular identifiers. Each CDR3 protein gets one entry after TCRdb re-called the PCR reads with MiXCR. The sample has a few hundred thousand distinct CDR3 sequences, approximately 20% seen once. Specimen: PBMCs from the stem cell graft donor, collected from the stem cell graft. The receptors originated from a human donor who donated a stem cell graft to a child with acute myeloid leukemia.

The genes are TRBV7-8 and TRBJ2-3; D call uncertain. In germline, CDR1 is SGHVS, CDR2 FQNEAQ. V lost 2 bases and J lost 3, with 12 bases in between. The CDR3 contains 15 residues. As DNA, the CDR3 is TGTGCCAGCAGCTTAAGGTTCGACCCGACAGATACGCAGTATTTT. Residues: CASSLRFDPTDTQYF. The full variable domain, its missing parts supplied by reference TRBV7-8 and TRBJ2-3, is GAGVSQSPRYKVAKRGQDVALRCDPISGHVSLFWYQQALGQGPEFLTYFQNEAQLDKSGLPSDRFFAERPEGSVSTLKIQRTQQEDSAVYLCASSLRFDPTDTQYFGPGTRLTVL.

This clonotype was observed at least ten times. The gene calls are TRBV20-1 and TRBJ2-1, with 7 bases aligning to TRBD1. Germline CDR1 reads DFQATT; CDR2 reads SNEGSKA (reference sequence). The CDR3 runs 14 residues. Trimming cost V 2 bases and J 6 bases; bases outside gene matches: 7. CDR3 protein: CSARHWGQSNEQFF. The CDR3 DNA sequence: TGCAGTGCTAGACACTGGGGACAGAGCAATGAGCAGTTCTTC.

The DNA for the CDR3 is TGCGCCAGCAGCCCCGGTGGGGAGGAGCAGTACTTC. This encodes CASSPGGEEQYF. The chain is built from TRBV5-1 and TRBJ2-7; tentative D call: TRBD2 (5 bases). The germline V gene has CDR1 SGHRS and CDR2 YFSETQ. The CDR3 sequence is 12 residues long. V lost 4 bases, J lost 7 bases, and 12 bases lay in between.

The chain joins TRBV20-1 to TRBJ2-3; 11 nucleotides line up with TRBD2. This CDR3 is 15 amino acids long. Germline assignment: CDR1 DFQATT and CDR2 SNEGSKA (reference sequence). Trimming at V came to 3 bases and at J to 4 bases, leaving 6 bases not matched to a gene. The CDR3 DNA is TGCAGTGCTAGGGCCGGGACTAGCGGTGCAGATACGCAGTATTTT. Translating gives CSARAGTSGADTQYF.

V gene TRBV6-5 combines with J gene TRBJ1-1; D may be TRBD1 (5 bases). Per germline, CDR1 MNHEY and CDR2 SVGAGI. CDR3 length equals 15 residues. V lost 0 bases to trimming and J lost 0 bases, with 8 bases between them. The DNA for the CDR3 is TGTGCCAGCAGTTACTCGGGGGACCTGAACACTGAAGCTTTCTTT. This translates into CASSYSGDLNTEAFF.

The CDR3 DNA follows: TGTGCCAGCTCACCCCCCGGGACTAGCGACACCGGGGAGCTGTTTTTT. Protein product: CASSPPGTSDTGELFF. The chain combines TRBV18 with TRBJ2-2; 10 nucleotides match TRBD2. Germline V gene sequence: CDR1 KGHSH, CDR2 LQKENI. Germline trimming cut 3 bases from V and 3 bases from J; bases unmatched to any gene: 4. The CDR3 extends over 16 amino acids.

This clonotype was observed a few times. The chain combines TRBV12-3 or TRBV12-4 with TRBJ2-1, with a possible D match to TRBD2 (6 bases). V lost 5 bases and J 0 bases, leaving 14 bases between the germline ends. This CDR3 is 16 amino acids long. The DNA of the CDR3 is TGTGCCAGCAGTCCTGAAGCGGGCCTCTCCTACAATGAGCAGTTCTTC. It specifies CASSPEAGLSYNEQFF.

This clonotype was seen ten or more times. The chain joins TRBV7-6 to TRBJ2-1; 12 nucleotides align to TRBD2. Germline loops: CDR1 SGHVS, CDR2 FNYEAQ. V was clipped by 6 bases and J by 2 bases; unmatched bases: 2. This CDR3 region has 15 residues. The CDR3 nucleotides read TGTGCCAGCAGAAGGACTAGCGGGACCTACAATGAGCAGTTCTTC. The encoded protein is CASRRTSGTYNEQFF.

In DNA form, the CDR3 reads TGTGCCAGCAGCTTCTCCCAAAGCCTAGTGTACCAAGAGACCCAGTACTTC. Protein: CASSFSQSLVYQETQYF. The chain combines TRBV7-9 with TRBJ2-5; no definite D call. This CDR3 is 17 amino acids long. Germline loops: CDR1 SEHNR, CDR2 FQNEAQ (reference sequence). The V end was cut by 3 bases, the J end by 0 bases, with 17 bases between.